The TCR beta chain described here comes from a study of patients and donors after allogeneic stem cell transplantation. TCRdb itself ran the RT-PCR reads through MiXCR, one entry per CDR3 protein. The sample lists approximately 170,000 distinct CDR3 sequences, approximately 25% occurring once. This clonotype was observed a few times. This sequence was found in a human donor who was either an allogeneic HSCT recipient or a stem cell or donor lymphocyte infusion donor (not recorded which). It is not recorded whose cells these are; they may come from a transplant donor. Sequenced material: blood, either unsorted or a sorted T cell fraction (not recorded which).

The CDR3 DNA is TGTGCCAGCAGCCAAGATGAGGGGAGGAACACTGAAGCTTTCTTT. Translation gives CASSQDEGRNTEAFF. The rearrangement joins TRBV4-2 to TRBJ1-1; a weak D match, TRBD1 (5 bases). V gave up 0 bases and J gave up 1 base, with 9 bases separating them. The CDR3 length is 15 residues. Germline V gene lookup returns CDR1 LGHNA and CDR2 YNFKEQ.